This TCR beta chain was recovered during a study of regulatory T cells in long-lasting Graves disease. Ten or more counts support this clonotype. No antigen is known for it. Time point specified: newly diagnosed GD, antithyroid drugs for less than 3 months. Extracted RNA from PBMCs served as the source of the TCR library. To make TCR beta libraries, researchers used iRepertoire HTBI primers and Arm-PCR of CDR3 regions. TCRdb processed the multiplex PCR reads anew with MiXCR; each CDR3 protein has one entry. The sample has approximately 230,000 distinct CDR3 sequences, around 17% seen once. General study findings and limits: No thyroid tissue was studied; the work used peripheral blood only.

This sequence was found in a female donor with Graves disease. The sequencing used peripheral blood mononuclear cells (PBMCs), collected at new diagnosis, from a patient treated with antithyroid drugs.

CDR3 protein: CASSPGNSPLHF. The CDR3 DNA reads TGTGCCAGCAGCCCCGGGAATTCACCCCTCCACTTT. This rearrangement joins TRBV3-1 to TRBJ1-6; D ambiguous. The germline V gene has CDR1 LGHDT and CDR2 YNNKEL (reference sequence). This CDR3 region has 12 residues. Trimming cost V 4 bases and J 7 bases, with 5 bases left between them. Full variable domain (missing parts from reference TRBV3-1 and TRBJ1-6): DTAVSQTPKYLVTQMGNDKSIKCEQNLGHDTMYWYKQDSKKFLKIMFSYNNKELIINETVPNRFSPKSPDKAHLNLHINSLELGDSAVYFCASSPGNSPLHFGNGTRLTVT.